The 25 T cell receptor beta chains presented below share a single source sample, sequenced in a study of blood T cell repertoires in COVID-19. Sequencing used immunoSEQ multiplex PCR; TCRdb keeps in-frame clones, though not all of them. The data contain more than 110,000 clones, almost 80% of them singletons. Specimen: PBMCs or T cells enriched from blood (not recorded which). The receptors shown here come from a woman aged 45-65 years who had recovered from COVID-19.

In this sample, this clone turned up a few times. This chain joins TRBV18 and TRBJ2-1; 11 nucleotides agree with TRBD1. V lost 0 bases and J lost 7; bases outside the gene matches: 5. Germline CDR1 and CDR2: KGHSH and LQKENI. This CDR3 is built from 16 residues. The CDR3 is CASSPPAGQGANEQFF. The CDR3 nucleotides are TGTGCCAGCTCACCACCAGCCGGACAGGGGGCGAATGAGCAGTTCTTC.

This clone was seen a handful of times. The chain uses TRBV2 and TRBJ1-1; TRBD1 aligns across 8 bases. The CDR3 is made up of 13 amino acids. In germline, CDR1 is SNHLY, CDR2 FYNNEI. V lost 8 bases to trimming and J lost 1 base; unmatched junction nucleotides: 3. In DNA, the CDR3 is TGTGCCAGCCTGACAGGGGCGAACACTGAAGCTTTCTTT. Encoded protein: CASLTGANTEAFF.

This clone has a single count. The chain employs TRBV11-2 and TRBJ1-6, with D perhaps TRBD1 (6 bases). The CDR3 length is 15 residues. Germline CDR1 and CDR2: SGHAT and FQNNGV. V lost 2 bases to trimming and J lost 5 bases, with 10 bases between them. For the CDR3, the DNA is TGTGCCAGCAGCTTAACAGGGCAACATAATTCACCCCTCCACTTT. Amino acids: CASSLTGQHNSPLHF.

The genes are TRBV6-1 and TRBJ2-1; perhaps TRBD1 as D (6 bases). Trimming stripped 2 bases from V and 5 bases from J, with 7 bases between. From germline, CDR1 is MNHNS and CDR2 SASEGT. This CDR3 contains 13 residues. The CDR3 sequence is CASSERTDNEQFF. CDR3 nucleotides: TGTGCCAGCAGTGAAAGGACAGACAATGAGCAGTTCTTC.

The CDR3 bases are TGTGCCTCAACGAGAGGGCAGGGGGATCAGCCCCAGCATTTT. It is translated as CASTRGQGDQPQHF. V and J are TRBV10-3 and TRBJ1-5; 7 nucleotides agree with TRBD1. Per germline, CDR1 ENHRY and CDR2 SYGVKD. J gave up 5 bases and V 11 bases, and 12 bases lay outside the gene matches. The CDR3 is 14 amino acids.

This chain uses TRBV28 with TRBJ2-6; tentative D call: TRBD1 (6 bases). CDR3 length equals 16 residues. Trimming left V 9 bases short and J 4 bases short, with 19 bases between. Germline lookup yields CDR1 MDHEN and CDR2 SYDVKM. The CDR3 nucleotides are TGTGCCAGTCAAGCAGGGGCTACGACCGGGGCCAACGTCCTGACTTTC. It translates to CASQAGATTGANVLTF.

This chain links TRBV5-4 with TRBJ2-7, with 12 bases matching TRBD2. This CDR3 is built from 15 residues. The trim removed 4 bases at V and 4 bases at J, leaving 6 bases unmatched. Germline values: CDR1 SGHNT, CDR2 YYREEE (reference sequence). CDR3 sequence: CASSLTSGSTYEQYF. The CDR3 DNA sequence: TGTGCCAGCAGCCTGACTAGCGGGAGTACGTACGAGCAGTACTTC.

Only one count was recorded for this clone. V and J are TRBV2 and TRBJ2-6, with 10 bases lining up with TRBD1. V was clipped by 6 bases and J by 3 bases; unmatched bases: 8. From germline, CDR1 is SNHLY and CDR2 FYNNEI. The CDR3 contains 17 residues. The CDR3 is CASRGDRGRIGANVLTF. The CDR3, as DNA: TGTGCCAGCAGAGGTGACAGGGGGCGTATTGGGGCCAACGTCCTGACTTTC.

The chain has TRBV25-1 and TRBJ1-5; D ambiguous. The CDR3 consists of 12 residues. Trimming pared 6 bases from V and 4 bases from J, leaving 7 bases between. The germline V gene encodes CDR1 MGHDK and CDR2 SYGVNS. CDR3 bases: TGTGCCAGCAGCGCGGGAAATCAGCCCCAGCATTTT. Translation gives CASSAGNQPQHF.

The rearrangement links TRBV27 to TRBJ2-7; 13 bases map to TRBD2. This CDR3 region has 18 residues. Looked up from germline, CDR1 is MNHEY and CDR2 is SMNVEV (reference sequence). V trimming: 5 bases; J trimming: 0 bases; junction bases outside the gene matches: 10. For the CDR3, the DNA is TGTGCCAGCAGTCCCCGGACTAGCGGGAGTCAAATCTCCTACGAGCAGTACTTC. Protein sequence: CASSPRTSGSQISYEQYF.

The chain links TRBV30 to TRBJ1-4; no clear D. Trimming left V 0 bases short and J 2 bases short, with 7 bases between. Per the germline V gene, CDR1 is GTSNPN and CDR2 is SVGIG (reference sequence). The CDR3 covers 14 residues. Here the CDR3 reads CAWSVSGTNEKLFF. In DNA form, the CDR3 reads TGTGCCTGGAGTGTATCGGGGACTAATGAAAAACTGTTTTTT.

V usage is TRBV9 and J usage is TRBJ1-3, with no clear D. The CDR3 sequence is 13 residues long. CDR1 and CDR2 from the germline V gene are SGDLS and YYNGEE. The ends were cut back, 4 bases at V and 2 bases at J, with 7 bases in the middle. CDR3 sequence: CASSIFTGNTIYF. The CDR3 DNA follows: TGTGCCAGCAGCATCTTTACTGGAAACACCATATATTTT.

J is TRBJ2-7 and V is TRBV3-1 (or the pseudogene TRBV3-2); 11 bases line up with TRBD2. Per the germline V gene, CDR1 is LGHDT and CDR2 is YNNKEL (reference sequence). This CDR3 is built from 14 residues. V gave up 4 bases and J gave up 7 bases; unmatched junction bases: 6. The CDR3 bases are TGTGCCAGCAGCCCTAGCGGGGGGCCTGGAGAGCAGTACTTC. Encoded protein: CASSPSGGPGEQYF.

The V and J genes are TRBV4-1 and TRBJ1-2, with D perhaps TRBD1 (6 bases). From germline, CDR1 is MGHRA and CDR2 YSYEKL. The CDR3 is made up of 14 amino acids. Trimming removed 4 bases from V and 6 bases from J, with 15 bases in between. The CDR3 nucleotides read TGCGCCAGCAGCCCAACCGACAGGTCTGATGGCTACACCTTC. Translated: CASSPTDRSDGYTF.

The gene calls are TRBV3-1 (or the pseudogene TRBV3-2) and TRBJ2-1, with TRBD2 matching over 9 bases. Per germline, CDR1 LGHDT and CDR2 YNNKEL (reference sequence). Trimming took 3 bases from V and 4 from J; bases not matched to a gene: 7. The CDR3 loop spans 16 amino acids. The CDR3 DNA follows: TGTGCCAGCAGCCATGCCGGGACTAGCTTTTACAATGAGCAGTTCTTC. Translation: CASSHAGTSFYNEQFF.

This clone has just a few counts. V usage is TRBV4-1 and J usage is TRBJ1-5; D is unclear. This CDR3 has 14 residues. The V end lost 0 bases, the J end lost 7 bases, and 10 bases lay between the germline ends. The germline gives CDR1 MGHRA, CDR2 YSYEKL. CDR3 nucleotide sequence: TGCGCCAGCAGCCAAGATTTGAGAAGCCAGCCCCAGCATTTT. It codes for CASSQDLRSQPQHF.

CDR3 sequence reads: CASSMVQGYTF. CDR3 bases: TGTGCCAGTAGTATGGTCCAGGGCTACACCTTC. The chain is built from TRBV19 and TRBJ1-2; D unresolved. The germline V gene encodes CDR1 LNHDA and CDR2 SQIVND (reference sequence). Trimming left V 3 bases short and J 8 bases short, with 7 bases between. This CDR3 is 11 amino acids long.

CDR3 region: CASSLGTRYNEQFF. CDR3 DNA: TGTGCCAGCTCTCTCGGGACAAGATACAATGAGCAGTTCTTC. The V call is TRBV5-6, the J call TRBJ2-1; weak D call: TRBD1 (6 bases). The V gene lost 7 bases and the J gene lost 4 bases, with 15 bases spanning the gap. The CDR3 contains 14 residues. The germline CDR1 and CDR2 sequences are SGHDT and YYEEEE.

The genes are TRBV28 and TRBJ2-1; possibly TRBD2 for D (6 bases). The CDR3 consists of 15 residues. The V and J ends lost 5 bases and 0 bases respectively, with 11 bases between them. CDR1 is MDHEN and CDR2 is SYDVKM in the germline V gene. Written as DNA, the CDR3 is TGTGCCAGCAGTACATGGGACTTCTCCTACAATGAGCAGTTCTTC. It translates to CASSTWDFSYNEQFF.

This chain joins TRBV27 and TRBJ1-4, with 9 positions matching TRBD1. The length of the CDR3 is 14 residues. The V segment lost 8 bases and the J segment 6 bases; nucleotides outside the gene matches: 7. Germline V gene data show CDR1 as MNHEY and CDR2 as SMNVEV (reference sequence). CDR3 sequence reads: CASGRQGVYEKLFF. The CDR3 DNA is TGTGCCAGCGGACGACAGGGGGTCTATGAAAAACTGTTTTTT.

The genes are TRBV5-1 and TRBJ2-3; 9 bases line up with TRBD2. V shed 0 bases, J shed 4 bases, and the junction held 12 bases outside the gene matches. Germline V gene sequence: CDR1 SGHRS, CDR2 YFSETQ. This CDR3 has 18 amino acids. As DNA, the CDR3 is TGCGCCAGCAGCTTGGATGAGGAAGGTAGCGGGAGTGCAGATACGCAGTATTTT. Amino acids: CASSLDEEGSGSADTQYF.

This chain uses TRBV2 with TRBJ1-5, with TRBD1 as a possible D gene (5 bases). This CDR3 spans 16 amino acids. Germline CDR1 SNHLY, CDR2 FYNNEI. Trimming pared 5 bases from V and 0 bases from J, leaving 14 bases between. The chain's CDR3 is CASSLWGGSSNQPQHF. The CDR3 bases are TGTGCCAGCAGTCTATGGGGGGGTTCTAGCAATCAGCCCCAGCATTTT.

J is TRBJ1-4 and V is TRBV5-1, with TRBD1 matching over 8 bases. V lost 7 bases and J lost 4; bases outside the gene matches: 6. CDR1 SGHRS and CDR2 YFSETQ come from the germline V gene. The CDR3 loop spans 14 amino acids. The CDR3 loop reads CASGQGDLNEKLFF. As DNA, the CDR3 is TGCGCCAGCGGACAGGGAGACCTTAATGAAAAACTGTTTTTT.

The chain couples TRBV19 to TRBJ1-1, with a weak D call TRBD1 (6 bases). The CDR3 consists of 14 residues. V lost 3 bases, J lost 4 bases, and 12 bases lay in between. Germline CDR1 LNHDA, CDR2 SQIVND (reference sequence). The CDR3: CASSIRGAPTEAFF. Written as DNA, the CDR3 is TGTGCCAGTAGTATCCGGGGGGCGCCCACTGAAGCTTTCTTT.

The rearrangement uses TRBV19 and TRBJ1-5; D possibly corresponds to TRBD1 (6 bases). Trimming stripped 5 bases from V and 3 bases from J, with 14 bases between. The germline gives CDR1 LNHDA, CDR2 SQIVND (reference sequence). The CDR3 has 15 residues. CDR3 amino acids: CASSPGTLPNQPQHF. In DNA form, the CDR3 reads TGTGCCAGTAGTCCGGGGACACTGCCCAATCAGCCCCAGCATTTT.